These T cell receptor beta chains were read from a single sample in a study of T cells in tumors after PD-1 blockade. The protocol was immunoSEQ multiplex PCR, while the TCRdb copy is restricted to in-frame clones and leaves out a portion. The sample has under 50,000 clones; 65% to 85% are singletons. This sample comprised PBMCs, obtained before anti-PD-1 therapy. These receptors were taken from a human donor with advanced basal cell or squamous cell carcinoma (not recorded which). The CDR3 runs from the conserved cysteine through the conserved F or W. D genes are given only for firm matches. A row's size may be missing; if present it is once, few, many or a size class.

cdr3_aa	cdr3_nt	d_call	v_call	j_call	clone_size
CASFGLRGPLGFFATQYF	TGTGCCAGCTTCGGTTTGAGGGGGCCTCTAGGCTTTTTCGCTACGCAGTATTTT	TRBD1	TRBV2	TRBJ2-3	NA
CASSHKLQGNEQYF	TGTGCCAGCAGCCACAAACTACAGGGGAACGAGCAGTACTTC	TRBD1	TRBV7-9	TRBJ2-7	NA
CASSIRGGNYGYTF	TGTGCCAGTAGTATCAGAGGTGGGAACTATGGCTACACCTTC	NA	TRBV19	TRBJ1-2	NA
CASSLLSGEQYF	TGTGCCAGCAGCCTTTTAAGCGGCGAGCAGTACTTC	NA	TRBV14	TRBJ2-7	NA
CASSISAGSGANVLTF	TGTGCCAGTAGTATAAGTGCAGGCTCTGGGGCCAACGTCCTGACTTTC	NA	TRBV19	TRBJ2-6	NA
CASRMGRPTDTQYF	TGTGCCAGCAGAATGGGACGGCCCACAGATACGCAGTATTTT	NA	TRBV6-5	TRBJ2-3	NA
CAISESKVAEAGRETQYF	TGTGCCATCAGTGAGTCGAAAGTTGCGGAAGCGGGGAGGGAGACCCAGTACTTC	TRBD2	TRBV10-3	TRBJ2-5	NA
CASSQDTNEQYF	TGTGCCAGCAGCCAAGACACGAACGAGCAGTACTTC	NA	TRBV3-1/TRBV3-2	TRBJ2-7	few
CASSPSAVDNEQFF	TGTGCCAGCAGCCCCTCGGCTGTCGACAATGAGCAGTTCTTC	NA	TRBV11-3	TRBJ2-1	NA
CASSGQGSRSNQPQHF	TGTGCCAGCAGCGGTCAGGGGTCTCGGAGCAATCAGCCCCAGCATTTT	NA	TRBV2	TRBJ1-5	once
CASSPLAGGYNEQFF	TGTGCCAGCAGTCCCCTTGCGGGTGGCTACAATGAGCAGTTCTTC	NA	TRBV27	TRBJ2-1	once
CATSREGAREQYF	TGTGCCACCAGCAGAGAGGGGGCGAGGGAGCAGTACTTC	NA	TRBV15	TRBJ2-7	once
CASSQRTGVGYTF	TGTGCCAGCAGCCAGAGGACAGGGGTTGGCTACACCTTC	TRBD1	TRBV14	TRBJ1-2	NA
CASSYRTGNNQPQHF	TGTGCCAGCAGCTATCGGACAGGAAATAATCAGCCCCAGCATTTT	TRBD1	TRBV7-8	TRBJ1-5	NA
CASSEQGLRETQYF	TGTGCCAGCAGCGAGCAGGGACTTCGAGAGACCCAGTACTTC	NA	TRBV9	TRBJ2-5	NA
CASSDGNYGYTF	TGTGCCAGCAGTGACGGAAACTATGGCTACACCTTC	NA	TRBV6-1	TRBJ1-2	once
CASHAGGSPLHF	TGTGCCAGCCATGCCGGGGGGTCACCCCTCCACTTT	NA	TRBV28	TRBJ1-6	NA
CASSEGGVSGEKLFF	TGTGCCAGCAGCGAGGGGGGAGTCAGCGGGGAAAAACTGTTTTTT	NA	TRBV9	TRBJ1-4	NA
CASSARGAGADTDTQYF	TGTGCCAGCAGCGCCAGGGGAGCGGGGGCTGACACAGATACGCAGTATTTT	TRBD2	TRBV7-3	TRBJ2-3	NA
CSVAWGEGGSPLHF	TGCAGCGTTGCATGGGGGGAGGGTGGATCACCCCTCCACTTT	NA	TRBV29-1	TRBJ1-6	NA